A selection of T cell receptor beta chains follows, all from one sample in a study of cytomegalovirus exposure and HLA in healthy donors. Using immunoSEQ multiplex PCR, the repertoire was profiled, and TCRdb retains in-frame clones only, with some absent. This sample has over 200,000 clones; 88% occur once, and the top ten carry over 2.5%. The specimen was PBMCs. These receptors all come from a woman aged 18-29 years in good health and CMV-seronegative. Each CDR3 is given with its conserved first and last residue. A D gene is named only where the DNA matches it firmly.

j_call: TRBJ2-3; v_call: TRBV15; d_call: -; cdr3_length: 15; cdr3_nt: TGTGCCACCAGCGTCTGGGGACAAAGCACAGATACGCAGTATTTT; cdr3_aa: CATSVWGQSTDTQYF
j_call: TRBJ2-3; v_call: TRBV19; d_call: -; cdr3_length: 15; cdr3_nt: TGTGCCAGTAGTATAGGGGCGCTGTACACAGATACGCAGTATTTT; cdr3_aa: CASSIGALYTDTQYF
j_call: TRBJ2-1; v_call: TRBV5-6; d_call: TRBD2; cdr3_length: 16; cdr3_nt: TGTGCCAGCAGCAGGGGACTAGCGGGAGGAGGAAATGAGCAGTTCTTC; cdr3_aa: CASSRGLAGGGNEQFF
j_call: TRBJ2-5; v_call: TRBV4-2; d_call: -; cdr3_length: 15; cdr3_nt: TGTGCCAGCAGCCAAGCCAACGGGTACCAAGAGACCCAGTACTTC; cdr3_aa: CASSQANGYQETQYF
j_call: TRBJ1-1; v_call: TRBV7-8; d_call: -; cdr3_length: 13; cdr3_nt: TGTGCCAGCAGATACTACGGGGAAGATAAAGCTTTCTTT; cdr3_aa: CASRYYGEDKAFF
j_call: TRBJ2-1; v_call: TRBV7-9; d_call: -; cdr3_length: 13; cdr3_nt: TGTGCCAGCAGCTTTGAGGGATACAATGAGCAGTTCTTC; cdr3_aa: CASSFEGYNEQFF
j_call: TRBJ2-1; v_call: TRBV7-9; d_call: -; cdr3_length: 14; cdr3_nt: TGTGCCAGCACCCCGACTAGCTCCTACAATGAGCAGTTCTTC; cdr3_aa: CASTPTSSYNEQFF
j_call: TRBJ2-3; v_call: TRBV2; d_call: -; cdr3_length: 16; cdr3_nt: TGTGCCAGCAGAAAGGAGAACACCCCCTACACAGATACGCAGTATTTT; cdr3_aa: CASRKENTPYTDTQYF
j_call: TRBJ2-6; v_call: TRBV5-6; d_call: TRBD1; cdr3_length: 19; cdr3_nt: TGTGCCAGCAGCGTCTACCGGGACAGGGTAATCACTGGGGCCAACGTCCTGACTTTC; cdr3_aa: CASSVYRDRVITGANVLTF
j_call: TRBJ1-1; v_call: TRBV10-1; d_call: TRBD1; cdr3_length: 12; cdr3_nt: TGCGCCAGCAGTGACCCGACAGGGGGGGCTTTCTTT; cdr3_aa: CASSDPTGGAFF
j_call: TRBJ2-5; v_call: TRBV28; d_call: TRBD2; cdr3_length: 17; cdr3_nt: TGTGCCAGCAGTCCACGATTAGCGGGAGAGTCCGTAGAGACCCAGTACTTC; cdr3_aa: CASSPRLAGESVETQYF
j_call: TRBJ2-1; v_call: TRBV27; d_call: -; cdr3_length: 16; cdr3_nt: TGTGCCAGCAGTCCCCCCCGGCTAGTAGACTACAATGAGCAGTTCTTC; cdr3_aa: CASSPPRLVDYNEQFF
j_call: TRBJ1-1; v_call: TRBV29-1; d_call: -; cdr3_length: 13; cdr3_nt: TGCAGCGTCATGAGACAGCTGAACACTGAAGCCTTCTTT; cdr3_aa: CSVMRQLNTEAFF
j_call: TRBJ2-1; v_call: TRBV6-5; d_call: TRBD2; cdr3_length: 15; cdr3_nt: TGTGCCAGCAGTTACTCGACTAGCGGGAACAATGAGCAGTTCTTC; cdr3_aa: CASSYSTSGNNEQFF
j_call: TRBJ2-7; v_call: TRBV28; d_call: -; cdr3_length: 13; cdr3_nt: TGTGCCAGCAGTTTCCGGAGCTCCTACGAGCAGTACTTC; cdr3_aa: CASSFRSSYEQYF
j_call: TRBJ2-1; v_call: TRBV5-1; d_call: TRBD2; cdr3_length: 18; cdr3_nt: TGCGCCAGCAGCTTGGGACTAGCGGGAGTGGGCTCCTACAATGAGCAGTTCTTC; cdr3_aa: CASSLGLAGVGSYNEQFF
j_call: TRBJ2-1; v_call: TRBV28; d_call: TRBD2; cdr3_length: 15; cdr3_nt: TGTGCCAGCAGTTTCGGGACTAGCGGGATCAATGAGCAGTTCTTC; cdr3_aa: CASSFGTSGINEQFF
j_call: TRBJ1-2; v_call: TRBV14; d_call: -; cdr3_length: 12; cdr3_nt: TGTGCCAGCAGCCAAGATACGAGAGGCTACACCTTC; cdr3_aa: CASSQDTRGYTF
j_call: TRBJ2-1; v_call: TRBV27; d_call: TRBD2; cdr3_length: 14; cdr3_nt: TGTGCCAACCTTAGCGGGACGTCCTACAATGAGCAGTTCTTC; cdr3_aa: CANLSGTSYNEQFF
j_call: TRBJ2-6; v_call: TRBV19; d_call: -; cdr3_length: 15; cdr3_nt: TGTGCCAGTAGTATTAGTGGGAGTGGGGCCAACGTCCTGACTTTC; cdr3_aa: CASSISGSGANVLTF